This T cell receptor (beta chain) was obtained from a study of Ad26.COV2.S vaccination and SARS-CoV-2 variants. General study results and limits: The TCR breadth and depth analyses may have understated or missed part of the total T cell responses.

The treatment here: over 15 received Ad26.COV2.S at low or high dose, single or two shots; 5 received placebo; per-sample allocation not given. Sampling was done on day 63 after the first vaccine or placebo injection. An Ad26 vector that expressed Wuhan-strain SARS-CoV-2 spike constituted the vaccine. CDR3 length equals 17 residues. Germline assignment: CDR1 LGHNA and CDR2 YSLEER. The V end lost 0 bases, the J end lost 7 bases, and 21 bases lay between the germline ends. Concerning this clone: Its antigen is currently unknown.

Profiled with immunoSEQ multiplex PCR; TCRdb holds only in-frame clones, not every one. Here the sample spans about 240,000 clones, 88% being singletons. This sequence was found in a person aged 18-60 years who received the Ad26.COV2.S COVID-19 vaccine or a placebo. Sequencing was performed on peripheral blood, taken in a trial of Ad26.COV2.S vaccine versus placebo. V and J are TRBV4-3 and TRBJ1-2; possibly TRBD1 for D (5 bases). In DNA form, the CDR3 reads TGCGCCAGCAGCCAAGATGTGGGGGGACGCAACGGACGTGGCTACACCTTC. This sequence encodes CASSQDVGGRNGRGYTF.